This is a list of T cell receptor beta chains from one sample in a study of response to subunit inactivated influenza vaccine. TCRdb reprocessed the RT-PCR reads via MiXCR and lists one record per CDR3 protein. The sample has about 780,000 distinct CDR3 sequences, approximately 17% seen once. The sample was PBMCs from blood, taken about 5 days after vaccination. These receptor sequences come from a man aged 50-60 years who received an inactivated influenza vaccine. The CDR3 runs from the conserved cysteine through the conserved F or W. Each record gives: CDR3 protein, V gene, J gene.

cdr3_aa: CASSLAAGNTGELFF; v_call: TRBV12-3/TRBV12-4; j_call: TRBJ2-2
cdr3_aa: CASSPWTSSEQFF; v_call: TRBV18; j_call: TRBJ2-1
cdr3_aa: CASSFQTSFANTGELFF; v_call: TRBV7-9; j_call: TRBJ2-2
cdr3_aa: CASSFGQVRTEAFF; v_call: TRBV7-9; j_call: TRBJ1-1
cdr3_aa: CASSQSTSLLNEQFF; v_call: TRBV4-3; j_call: TRBJ2-1
cdr3_aa: CASSPLSGTNTEAFF; v_call: TRBV5-1; j_call: TRBJ1-1
cdr3_aa: CASKRTGGYNEQFF; v_call: TRBV28; j_call: TRBJ2-1
cdr3_aa: CASSEVEGPYNEQFF; v_call: TRBV6-1; j_call: TRBJ2-1
cdr3_aa: CASSFPGLTNTEAFF; v_call: TRBV7-8; j_call: TRBJ1-1
cdr3_aa: CASSHRQGFGNEQFF; v_call: TRBV11-2; j_call: TRBJ2-1
cdr3_aa: CASSDPRHQETQYF; v_call: TRBV2; j_call: TRBJ2-5
cdr3_aa: CATSAGVFTEAFF; v_call: TRBV24-1; j_call: TRBJ1-1
cdr3_aa: CASSSGGIGTDTQYF; v_call: TRBV12-3/TRBV12-4; j_call: TRBJ2-3
cdr3_aa: CASSLTRANTGELFF; v_call: TRBV7-9; j_call: TRBJ2-2
cdr3_aa: CASSTRTGGGEQYF; v_call: TRBV12-3/TRBV12-4; j_call: TRBJ2-7
cdr3_aa: CASSLGTGIDEKLFF; v_call: TRBV13; j_call: TRBJ1-4
cdr3_aa: CSANGGTGGRSPLHF; v_call: TRBV20-1; j_call: TRBJ1-6
cdr3_aa: CASSLPPVRPMNTGELFF; v_call: TRBV7-7; j_call: TRBJ2-2
cdr3_aa: CASSYTFRGKGTQYF; v_call: TRBV6-5; j_call: TRBJ2-5
cdr3_aa: CASSTKGAGNTIYF; v_call: TRBV6-1; j_call: TRBJ1-3
cdr3_aa: CASSSRGLAGENEQFF; v_call: TRBV11-1; j_call: TRBJ2-1
cdr3_aa: CASSLVGTSGSNEQFF; v_call: TRBV7-2; j_call: TRBJ2-1
cdr3_aa: CASSSRDGGIGRFMNTEAFF; v_call: TRBV11-1; j_call: TRBJ1-1
cdr3_aa: CASSHGQGVEGTDTQYF; v_call: TRBV6-5; j_call: TRBJ2-3
cdr3_aa: CASSGMMTNTEAFF; v_call: TRBV6-1; j_call: TRBJ1-1
cdr3_aa: CATSSWLNNEQFF; v_call: TRBV15; j_call: TRBJ2-1
cdr3_aa: CSAQGTGNSPLHF; v_call: TRBV20-1; j_call: TRBJ1-6
cdr3_aa: CATSDRGEETQYF; v_call: TRBV24-1; j_call: TRBJ2-5
cdr3_aa: CASSLVGIYEAFF; v_call: TRBV5-6; j_call: TRBJ1-1
cdr3_aa: CATSLASGNTDTQYF; v_call: TRBV24-1; j_call: TRBJ2-3
cdr3_aa: CSASKSSYNEQFF; v_call: TRBV20-1; j_call: TRBJ2-1
cdr3_aa: CASSFGVSGNTIYF; v_call: TRBV12-3/TRBV12-4; j_call: TRBJ1-3
cdr3_aa: CASSWRGTGRNTGELFF; v_call: TRBV12-3/TRBV12-4; j_call: TRBJ2-2
cdr3_aa: CASSLAPLAVTGNEQFF; v_call: TRBV7-9; j_call: TRBJ2-1
cdr3_aa: CASSLGPRLSNQPQHF; v_call: TRBV5-5; j_call: TRBJ1-5
cdr3_aa: CASSLRGARVDKLFF; v_call: TRBV12-3/TRBV12-4; j_call: TRBJ1-4